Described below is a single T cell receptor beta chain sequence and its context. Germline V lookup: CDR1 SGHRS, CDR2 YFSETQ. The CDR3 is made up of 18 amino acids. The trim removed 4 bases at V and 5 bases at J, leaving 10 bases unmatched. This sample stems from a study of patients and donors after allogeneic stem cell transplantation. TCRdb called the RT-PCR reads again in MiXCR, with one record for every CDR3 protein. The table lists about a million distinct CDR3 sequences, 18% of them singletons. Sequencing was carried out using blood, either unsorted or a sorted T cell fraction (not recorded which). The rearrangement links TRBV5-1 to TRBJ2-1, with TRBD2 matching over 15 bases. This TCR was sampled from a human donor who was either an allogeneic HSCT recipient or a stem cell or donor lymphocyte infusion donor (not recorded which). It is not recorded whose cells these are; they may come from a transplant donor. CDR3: CASSTGLAGGPGHNEQFF. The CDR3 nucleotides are TGCGCCAGCAGCACCGGACTAGCGGGAGGGCCGGGCCACAATGAGCAGTTCTTC.